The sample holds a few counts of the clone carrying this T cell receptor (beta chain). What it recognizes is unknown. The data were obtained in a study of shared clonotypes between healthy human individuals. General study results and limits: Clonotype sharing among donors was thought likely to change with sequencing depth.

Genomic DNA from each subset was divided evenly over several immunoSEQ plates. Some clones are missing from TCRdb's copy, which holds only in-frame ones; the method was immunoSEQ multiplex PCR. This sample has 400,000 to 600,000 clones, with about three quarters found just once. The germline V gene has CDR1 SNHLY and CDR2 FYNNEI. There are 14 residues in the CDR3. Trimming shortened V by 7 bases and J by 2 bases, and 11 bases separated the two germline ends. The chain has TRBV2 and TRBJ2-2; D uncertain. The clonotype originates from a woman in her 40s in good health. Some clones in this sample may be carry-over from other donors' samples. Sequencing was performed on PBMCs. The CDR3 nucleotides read TGTGCCAGCAAGTCCCTTCTAAACACCGGGGAGCTGTTTTTT. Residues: CASKSLLNTGELFF.